Listed below are T cell receptor beta chains from one sample, sequenced in a study of Graves' ophthalmopathy and Graves' hyperthyroidism. TCRdb itself ran the multiplex PCR reads through MiXCR, one entry per CDR3 protein. Of over a million distinct CDR3 sequences listed, 35% to 45% were seen once; the top ten hold over 8.5%. The sample taken for sequencing was peripheral blood or thyroid tissue (not recorded which). All receptors come from an adult man with Graves' hyperthyroidism. The CDR3 runs from the conserved cysteine through the conserved F or W. A D gene is named only where the DNA matches it firmly. Some rows mark clone size as missing; the rest say once, few, many or name a class of expanded clone.

v_call	clone_size	d_call	j_call	cdr3_aa	cdr3_nt
TRBV19	-	TRBD1	TRBJ2-7	CASSETGSF	TGTGCCAGTAGCGAGACAGGGAGCTTC
TRBV12-5	few	-	TRBJ2-2	CASGSQTGELFF	TGTGCTAGTGGTTCGCAGACCGGGGAGCTGTTTTTT
TRBV10-3	-	TRBD1	TRBJ2-7	CASSYNVGQRGVSHEQYF	TGTGCCAGCAGTTACAACGTGGGACAGAGGGGCGTGAGTCACGAGCAGTACTTC
TRBV10-3	once	-	TRBJ1-6	CAISVDGLGNSPLHF	TGTGCCATCAGCGTCGATGGGCTGGGGAATTCACCCCTCCACTTT
TRBV7-8	many	TRBD2	TRBJ2-5	CASSLGFAGEETQYF	TGTGCCAGCAGCTTAGGGTTCGCGGGGGAAGAGACCCAGTACTTC
TRBV10-3	-	-	TRBJ1-6	CAISQGSSPLHF	TGTGCCATCAGCCAGGGGAGTTCACCCCTCCACTTT
TRBV9	many	TRBD1	TRBJ2-2	CASSAGTGSTGELFF	TGTGCCAGCAGCGCGGGGACAGGCAGCACCGGGGAGCTGTTTTTT
TRBV7-9	many	-	TRBJ2-7	CASSGRVTYEQYF	TGTGCCAGCAGCGGACGGGTAACCTACGAGCAGTACTTC
TRBV14	many	-	TRBJ1-6	CASSLDSARAYNSPLHF	TGTGCCAGCAGCCTAGACAGCGCCAGGGCCTATAATTCACCCCTCCACTTT
TRBV20-1	-	-	TRBJ2-7	CSARERGLNSPHEQYF	TGCAGTGCTAGGGAAAGGGGTTTGAATTCACCCCACGAGCAGTACTTC
TRBV7-9	-	-	TRBJ1-2	CASSPPGGHGYTF	TGTGCCAGCAGCCCGCCGGGGGGTCATGGCTACACCTTC
TRBV6-6	many	TRBD1	TRBJ2-7	CASQDRESYEQYF	TGTGCCAGCCAGGACAGGGAGTCCTACGAGCAGTACTTC
TRBV7-9	-	-	TRBJ1-2	CASSLGPGGLGCTF	TGTGCCAGCAGCTTGGGCCCCGGAGGCCTCGGCTGCACCTTC
TRBV7-2	-	-	TRBJ2-1	CASSKGGYNEQFF	TGTGCCAGCAGTAAAGGGGGCTACAATGAGCAGTTCTTC
TRBV7-3	-	TRBD2	TRBJ2-5	CASSLTSGKGTQYF	TGTGCCAGCAGCCTGACTAGCGGCAAAGGGACCCAGTACTTC
TRBV7-7	-	TRBD1	TRBJ1-6	CASIRDSPNSPLHF	TGTGCCAGCATCCGGGACAGCCCGAATTCACCCCTCCACTTT
TRBV6-5	-	-	TRBJ1-1	CASSYGGRRTEAFF	TGTGCCAGCAGTTACGGGGGGCGCCGAACTGAAGCTTTCTTT